This record concerns one T cell receptor (beta chain) sequence. Its antigen is unknown. Exclusion applied to patients with autoimmune disease history or systemic immunosuppression. Sequencing used immunoSEQ multiplex PCR; TCRdb keeps in-frame clones, though not all of them. The sample has 80,000 or so clones, 80% to 95% seen once. This CDR3 comprises 16 residues. Germline values: CDR1 SGHNT, CDR2 YYREEE (reference sequence). V was shortened by 1 base and J by 0 bases, with 11 bases between the two germline ends. This specimen comes from a study of OX40 agonist ivuxolimab in advanced cancers. Study-wide results and limits: Average numbers of expanded clones were greater in CD8+ T cells than in CD4+. CD4+ and CD8+ blood T cells expanded clonally by week 6 at 0.1 to 3.0 mg/kg.

The sequences come from CD4+ or CD8+ T cells sorted from blood, collected in a trial of the OX40 agonist ivuxolimab. The chain is built from TRBV5-4 and TRBJ2-1, with no clear D. This sequence was found in an adult with an advanced solid tumor such as melanoma, head and neck, liver or kidney cancer. The CDR3 DNA is TGTGCCAGCAGCTTGCCGGGCCTGAGCTCCTACAATGAGCAGTTCTTC. Translating it yields CASSLPGLSSYNEQFF. Based on the CDR3 plus reference TRBV5-4 and TRBJ2-1, the full variable domain is ETGVTQSPTHLIKTRGQQVTLRCSSQSGHNTVSWYQQALGQGPQFIFQYYREEENGRGNFPPRFSGLQFPNYSSELNVNALELDDSALYLCASSLPGLSSYNEQFFGPGTRLTVL.